The source of this TCR beta chain is a study of graft-versus-host responses after intestinal transplantation. Trimming at V came to 3 bases and at J to 6 bases, leaving 13 bases not matched to a gene. The CDR3 length is 16 residues. Germline CDR1 and CDR2: SGDLS and YYNGEE. Only in-frame clones appear in the TCRdb table, and some are missing; sequencing was by immunoSEQ multiplex PCR. The table shows 85,000 to 95,000 clones, with approximately 94% occurring only once. Notes on this clone: Its antigen is unidentified.

Sequencing used unstimulated CD8+ T cells sorted from spleen or lymph node cells, obtained before intestinal transplant. The sequence was collected from a human donor who received an intestinal transplant. This chain uses TRBV9 with TRBJ1-2; 8 positions match TRBD1. The DNA of the CDR3 is TGTGCCAGCAGCGAGGGGGGACAGGCCCGATTAAATGGCTACACCTTC. Amino acid sequence: CASSEGGQARLNGYTF. Using reference TRBV9 and TRBJ1-2 for the parts outside the CDR3, the full variable domain is DSGVTQTPKHLITATGQRVTLRCSPRSGDLSVYWYQQSLDQGLQFLIQYYNGEERAKGNILERFSAQQFPDLHSELNLSSLELGDSALYFCASSEGGQARLNGYTFGSGTRLTVV.